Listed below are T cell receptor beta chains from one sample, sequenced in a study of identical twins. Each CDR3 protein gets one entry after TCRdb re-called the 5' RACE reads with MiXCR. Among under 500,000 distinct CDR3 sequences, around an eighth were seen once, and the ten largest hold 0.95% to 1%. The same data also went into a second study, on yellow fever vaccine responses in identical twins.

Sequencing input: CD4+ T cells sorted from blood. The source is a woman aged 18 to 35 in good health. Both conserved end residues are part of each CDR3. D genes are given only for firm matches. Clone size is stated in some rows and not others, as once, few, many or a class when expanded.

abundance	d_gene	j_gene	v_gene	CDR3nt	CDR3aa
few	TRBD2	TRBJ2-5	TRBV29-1	TGCAGCGTTGAAGGAGCGGGGGGCCAAGAGACCCAGTACTTC	CSVEGAGGQETQYF
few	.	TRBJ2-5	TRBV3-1	TGTGCCAGCAGGCTTGTCGTGGGCGAGACCCAGTACTTC	CASRLVVGETQYF
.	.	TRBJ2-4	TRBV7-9	TGTGCCAGCAGCTTATGGGCTAGCAGAGCTATAAACATTCAGTACTTC	CASSLWASRAINIQYF
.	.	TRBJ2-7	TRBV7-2	TGTGCCAGCAGCCCCGCGGCGCGGTCCTACGAGCAGTACTTC	CASSPAARSYEQYF
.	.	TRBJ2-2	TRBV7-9	TGTGCCAGCAGCTTAAGGAAGGCGGGCACCGGGGAACTGTTTTTT	CASSLRKAGTGELFF
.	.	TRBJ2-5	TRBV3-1	TGTGCCAGCAGCCAAATCGGTACTGGGTCGGCGATACAAGAGACCCAGTACTTC	CASSQIGTGSAIQETQYF
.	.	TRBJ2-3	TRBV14	TGTGCCAGCGGCTCCTCCACAGATACGCAGTATTTT	CASGSSTDTQYF
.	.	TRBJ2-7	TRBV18	TGTGCCAGCCCAAGCTCCTACGAGCAGTACTTC	CASPSSYEQYF
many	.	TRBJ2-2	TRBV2	TGTGCCAGCAGTGGCAGCACGAACACCGGGGAGCTGTTTTTT	CASSGSTNTGELFF
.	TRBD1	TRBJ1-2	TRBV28	TGTGCCAGCAGATCGGGACAGGGATATGGCTACACCTTC	CASRSGQGYGYTF
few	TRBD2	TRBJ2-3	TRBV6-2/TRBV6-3	TGTGCCAGCAGTTACGCGGGAGGGCCATGGGATACGCAGTATTTT	CASSYAGGPWDTQYF
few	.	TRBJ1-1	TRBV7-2	TGTGCCAGCAGCTACCCCCCCACAAGGGGGACTGAAGCTTTCTTT	CASSYPPTRGTEAFF
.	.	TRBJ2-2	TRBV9	TGTGCCAGCAGCGGACGTACTCGCGCAGGGATAGAGAACACCGGGGAGCTGTTTTTT	CASSGRTRAGIENTGELFF
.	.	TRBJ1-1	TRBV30	TGTGCCTGGAGTAGGGGAGGGAACACTGAAGCTTTCTTT	CAWSRGGNTEAFF
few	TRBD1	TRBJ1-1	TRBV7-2	TGTGCCAGCAGCATAGACAGGGGAGCTGAAGCTTTCTTT	CASSIDRGAEAFF
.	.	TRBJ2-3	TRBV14	TGTGCCAGCAGCCAAGTGAATACGCAGTATTTT	CASSQVNTQYF
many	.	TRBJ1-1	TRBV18	TGTGCCAGCTCACCCCGAGATGGGACTGAAGCTTTCTTT	CASSPRDGTEAFF
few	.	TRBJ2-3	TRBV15	TGTGCCACCAGCAGAGCTCTGGGGACAGATACGCAGTATTTT	CATSRALGTDTQYF
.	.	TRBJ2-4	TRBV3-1	TGTGCCAGCAGCCAAGATGAGGGTTCCGAAAACATTCAGTACTTC	CASSQDEGSENIQYF
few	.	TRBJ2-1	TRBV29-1	TGCAGCGTTGGTTTCGGGTACAATGAGCAGTTCTTC	CSVGFGYNEQFF
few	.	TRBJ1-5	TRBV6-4	TGTGCCAGCAGTGATAGTGGGCGGCAGCATAGCAATCAGCCCCAGCATTTT	CASSDSGRQHSNQPQHF
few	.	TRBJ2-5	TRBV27	TGTGCCAGCAAACGGTCACTTGGCAGGGTGAAGACCCAGTACTTC	CASKRSLGRVKTQYF
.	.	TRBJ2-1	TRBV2	TGTGCCAGCAGCTCGCCTCCTAGGCCATACTCCTACAATGAGCAGTTCTTC	CASSSPPRPYSYNEQFF
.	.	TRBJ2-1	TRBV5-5	TGTGCCAGCAGCTTGGAGTCGGGGACTGAGCAGTTCTTC	CASSLESGTEQFF
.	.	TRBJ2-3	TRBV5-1	TGCGCCAGCAGCTTGGGACAGGAAGCAGATACGCAGTATTTT	CASSLGQEADTQYF
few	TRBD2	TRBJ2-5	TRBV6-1	TGTGCCAGCAGGGAGCGGACTAGCGGGGGAGAGACCCAGTACTTC	CASRERTSGGETQYF
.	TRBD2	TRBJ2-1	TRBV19	TGTGCCAGTAGTACTGGGGGGGGGGGAACCTACAATGAGCAGTTCTTC	CASSTGGGGTYNEQFF
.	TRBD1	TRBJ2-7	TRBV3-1	TGTGCCAGCGCCAGGGACAGGGCCTCCTACGAGCAGTACTTC	CASARDRASYEQYF
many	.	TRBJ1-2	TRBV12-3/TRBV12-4	TGTGCCAGCAGCTCTGAAACCCCTGGGTTATCTAACTATGGCTACACCTTC	CASSSETPGLSNYGYTF
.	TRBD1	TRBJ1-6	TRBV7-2	TGTGCCAGCAGCCCCCGGACAGGGGGCGTTTCACCCCTCCACTTT	CASSPRTGGVSPLHF
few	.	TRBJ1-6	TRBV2	TGTGCCAGCACCGGAGGAGGATCCTATAATTCACCCCTCCACTTT	CASTGGGSYNSPLHF
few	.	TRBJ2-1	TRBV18	TGTGCCAGCTCACAATCAGGATACTACAATGAGCAGTTCTTC	CASSQSGYYNEQFF
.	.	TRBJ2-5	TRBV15	TGTGCCACCCAACGGGGAATAAGAGAGACCCAGTACTTC	CATQRGIRETQYF
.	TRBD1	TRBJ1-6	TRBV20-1	TGCAGTGGGGTGGGGCAGGGGGTTTCACCCCTCCACTTT	CSGVGQGVSPLHF
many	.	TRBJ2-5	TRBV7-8	TGTGCCAGCAGTCCGCCCGGGGTTGAGACCCAGTACTTC	CASSPPGVETQYF
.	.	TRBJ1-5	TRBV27	TGTGCCAGCAGTTTAATAGGACAGCCCCAGCATTTT	CASSLIGQPQHF
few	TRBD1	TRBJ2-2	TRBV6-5	TGTGCCAGCAGTTTCCTCGGAACAGGGGGTTCGAACACCGGGGAGCTGTTTTTT	CASSFLGTGGSNTGELFF
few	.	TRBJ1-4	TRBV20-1	TGCAGTGGTAGGGGGGCAATCGAAAAACTGTTTTTT	CSGRGAIEKLFF
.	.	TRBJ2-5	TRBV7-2	TGTGCCAGCAGCTTAGGCGGCAGTACTCAAGAGACCCAGTACTTC	CASSLGGSTQETQYF
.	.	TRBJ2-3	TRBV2	TGTGCCAGCGCCCAAGACGGAGGGCCGGCGGATACGCAGTATTTT	CASAQDGGPADTQYF
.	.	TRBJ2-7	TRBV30	TGTGCCTGGAGGGTACCTAGCTCCTACGAGCAGTACTTC	CAWRVPSSYEQYF
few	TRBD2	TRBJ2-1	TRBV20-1	TGCAGTGCTAGAGCTTTTGTGGGAGGGCCTAGGGATGAGCAGTTCTTC	CSARAFVGGPRDEQFF
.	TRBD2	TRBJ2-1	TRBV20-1	TGCAGTGCTAGGCTAGCGGGGGGGCCTAATGAGCAGTTCTTC	CSARLAGGPNEQFF
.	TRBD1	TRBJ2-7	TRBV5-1	TGCGCCAGCAGCCTACCAGCTCGGGACAGCTACTCTCACGAGCAGTACTTC	CASSLPARDSYSHEQYF
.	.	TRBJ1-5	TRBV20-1	TGCAGTGCTAGAGATAGGCACCGAAGAAATCAGCCCCAGCATTTT	CSARDRHRRNQPQHF
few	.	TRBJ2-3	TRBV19	TGTGCCAGTAGTCCCATATTGGGGGAACGAGATACGCAGTATTTT	CASSPILGERDTQYF
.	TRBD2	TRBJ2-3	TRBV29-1	TGCAGCGTTCTAGCGGGGGGGGATACGCAGTATTTT	CSVLAGGDTQYF
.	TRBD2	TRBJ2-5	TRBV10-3	TGTGCCGTCCGAAATAGCGGGATCCAAGAGACCCAGTACTTC	CAVRNSGIQETQYF
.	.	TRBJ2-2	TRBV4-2	TGTGCCAGCAGCCTCGGGGACAACACCGGGGAGCTGTTTTTT	CASSLGDNTGELFF
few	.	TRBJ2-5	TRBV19	TGTGCCAGTAGCGAGACAGCCAGAGAGACCCAGTACTTC	CASSETARETQYF
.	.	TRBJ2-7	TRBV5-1	TGCGCCAGCAGCTTCGCGGGGCGCTCCTACGAGCAGTACTTC	CASSFAGRSYEQYF
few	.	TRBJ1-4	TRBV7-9	TGTGCCAGCAGCTTAGCGGGGGCGGGTGAAAAACTGTTTTTT	CASSLAGAGEKLFF
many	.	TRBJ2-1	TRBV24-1	TGTGCCACCAGTGATTCTAGGAGAGAGCAGTTCTTC	CATSDSRREQFF
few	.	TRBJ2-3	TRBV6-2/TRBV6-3	TGTGCCAGCAGTAACAAAGGAGCGGGACAGTCAGATACGCAGTATTTT	CASSNKGAGQSDTQYF